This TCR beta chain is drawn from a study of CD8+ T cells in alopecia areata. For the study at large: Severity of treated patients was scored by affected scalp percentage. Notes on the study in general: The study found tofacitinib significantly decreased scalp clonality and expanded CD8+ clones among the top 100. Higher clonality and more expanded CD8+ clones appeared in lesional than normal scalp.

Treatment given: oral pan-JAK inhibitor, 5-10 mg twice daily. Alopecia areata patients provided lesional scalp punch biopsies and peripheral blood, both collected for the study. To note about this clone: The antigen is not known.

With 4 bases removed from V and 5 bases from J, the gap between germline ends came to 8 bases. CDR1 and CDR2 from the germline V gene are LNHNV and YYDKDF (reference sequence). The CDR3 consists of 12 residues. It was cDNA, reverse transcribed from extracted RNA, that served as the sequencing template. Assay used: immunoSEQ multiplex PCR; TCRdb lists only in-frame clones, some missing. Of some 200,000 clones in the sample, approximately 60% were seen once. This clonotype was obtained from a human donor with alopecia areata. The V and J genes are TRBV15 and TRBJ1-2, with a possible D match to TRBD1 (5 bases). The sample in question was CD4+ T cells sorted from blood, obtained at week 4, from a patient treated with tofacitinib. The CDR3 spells CATSMEGYGYTF. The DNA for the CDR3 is TGTGCCACCAGCATGGAGGGGTATGGCTACACCTTC.